What follows describes a single TCR beta chain. Its specificity is not known. Per germline, CDR1 SEHNR and CDR2 FQNEAQ (reference sequence). The CDR3 totals 15 residues. The V and J ends lost 4 bases and 5 bases respectively, with 14 bases between them. The data were taken from a study of OX40 agonist ivuxolimab in advanced cancers. On the study more broadly: At doses from 0.01 to 10 mg/kg, patients were given intravenous ivuxolimab every 2 weeks.

Study-wide points: In the 0.1-3.0 mg/kg groups, partial responders showed among the lowest expansion.

The repertoire was sequenced with immunoSEQ multiplex PCR; TCRdb's copy has only in-frame clones and lacks some. The table lists roughly 100,000 clones, 70% to 90% of them singletons. Sequenced here: CD4+ or CD8+ T cells sorted from blood, sampled in a trial of the OX40 agonist ivuxolimab. The gene calls are TRBV7-9 and TRBJ1-4, with D possibly TRBD1 on 5 matching bases. The origin of this receptor is an adult with an advanced solid tumor such as melanoma, head and neck, liver or kidney cancer. CDR3 sequence (DNA): TGTGCCAGCAGCTCTTTGTTAGGGGCGAATGAAAAACTGTTTTTT. This sequence encodes CASSSLLGANEKLFF.